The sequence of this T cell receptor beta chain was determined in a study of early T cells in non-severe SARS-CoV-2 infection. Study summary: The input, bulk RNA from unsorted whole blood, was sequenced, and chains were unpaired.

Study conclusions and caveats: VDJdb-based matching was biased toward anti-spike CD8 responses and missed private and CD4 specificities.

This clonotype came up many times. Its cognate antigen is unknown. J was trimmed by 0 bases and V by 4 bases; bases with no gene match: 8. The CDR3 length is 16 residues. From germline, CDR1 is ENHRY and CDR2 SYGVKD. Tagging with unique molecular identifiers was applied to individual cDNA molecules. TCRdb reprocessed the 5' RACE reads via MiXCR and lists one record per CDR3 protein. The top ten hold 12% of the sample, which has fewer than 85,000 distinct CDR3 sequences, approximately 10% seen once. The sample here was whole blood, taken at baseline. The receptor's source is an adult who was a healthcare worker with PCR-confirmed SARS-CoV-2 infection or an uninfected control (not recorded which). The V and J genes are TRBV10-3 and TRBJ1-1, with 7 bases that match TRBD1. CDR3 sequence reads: CAISGDSWGMNTEAFF. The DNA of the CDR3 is TGTGCCATCAGTGGGGACAGTTGGGGCATGAACACTGAAGCTTTCTTT.